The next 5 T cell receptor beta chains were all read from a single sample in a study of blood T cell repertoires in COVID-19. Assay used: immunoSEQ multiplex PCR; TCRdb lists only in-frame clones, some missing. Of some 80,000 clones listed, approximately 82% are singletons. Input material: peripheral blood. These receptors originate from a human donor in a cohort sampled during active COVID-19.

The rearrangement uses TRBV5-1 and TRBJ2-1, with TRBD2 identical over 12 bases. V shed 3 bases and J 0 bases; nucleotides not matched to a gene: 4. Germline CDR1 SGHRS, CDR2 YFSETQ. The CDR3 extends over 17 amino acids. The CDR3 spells CASSSSSGGASYNEQFF. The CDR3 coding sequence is TGCGCCAGCAGCTCCTCTAGCGGGGGGGCCTCCTACAATGAGCAGTTCTTC.

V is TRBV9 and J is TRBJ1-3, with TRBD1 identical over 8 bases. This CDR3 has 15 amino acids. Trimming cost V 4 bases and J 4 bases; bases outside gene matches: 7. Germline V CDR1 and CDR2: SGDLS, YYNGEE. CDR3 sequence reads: CASSPGQGIGNTIYF. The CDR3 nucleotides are TGTGCCAGCAGCCCTGGACAGGGTATAGGAAACACCATATATTTT.

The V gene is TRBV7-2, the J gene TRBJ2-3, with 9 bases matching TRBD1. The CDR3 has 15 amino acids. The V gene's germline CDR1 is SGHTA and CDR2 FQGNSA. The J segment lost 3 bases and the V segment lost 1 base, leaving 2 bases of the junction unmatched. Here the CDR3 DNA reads TGTGCCAGCAGCTTAGTTGGACAGGGGACAGATACGCAGTATTTT. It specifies CASSLVGQGTDTQYF. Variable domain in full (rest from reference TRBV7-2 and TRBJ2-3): GAGVSQSPSNKVTEKGKDVELRCDPISGHTALYWYRQSLGQGLEFLIYFQGNSAPDKSGLPSDRFSAERTGGSVSTLTIQRTQQEDSAVYLCASSLVGQGTDTQYFGPGTRLTVL.

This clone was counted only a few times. The CDR3 sequence: CASSLEANYEQYF. The CDR3 DNA is TGTGCCAGCAGCTTAGAAGCGAACTACGAGCAGTACTTC. V usage is TRBV13 and J usage is TRBJ2-7; D call uncertain. V shed 1 base and J shed 3 bases, with 7 bases lying between them. In germline, CDR1 is PRHDT, CDR2 FYEKMQ (reference sequence). CDR3 length: 13 amino acids.

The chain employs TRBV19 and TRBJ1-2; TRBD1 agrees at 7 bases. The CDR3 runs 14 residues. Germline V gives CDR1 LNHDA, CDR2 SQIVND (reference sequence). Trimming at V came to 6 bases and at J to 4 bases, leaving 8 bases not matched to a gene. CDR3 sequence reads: CASRNPGGIYGYTF. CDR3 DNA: TGTGCCAGTAGAAATCCAGGGGGAATCTATGGCTACACCTTC.